Shown below are 6 T cell receptor beta chains from a single sample sequenced in a study of tissue T cells after allogeneic stem cell transplantation. The time point was: mouse harvest day 7 after allogeneic transplant. Tail vein injection delivered 10^7 T-cell-depleted bone marrow cells and 10^6 splenic CD5+ T cells. Some clones are missing from TCRdb's copy, which holds only in-frame ones; the method was immunoSEQ multiplex PCR. The profile shows several thousand clones, less than 55% of them singletons. Source material: gut tissue. The receptors stem from a female BALB/c mouse given C57BL/6 T cells with graft-versus-host disease after an allogeneic hematopoietic cell transplant.

This clone was observed a few times. Any gene name here is a mouse gene name. The sequenced fragment ends 1 residue before the CDR3 boundary, so the rest is inferred from the germline J gene. This chain joins TRBV26 and TRBJ2-5, with D hard to call. CDR1 is KGHPV and CDR2 is FQNQEV in the germline V gene (reference sequence). The CDR3 length is 13 residues. With 2 bases removed from V and 3 bases from J, the gap between germline ends came to 6 bases. The part of the CDR3 DNA that was read is TGTGCCAGCAGTCTGGGCACTCAAGACACCCAGTAC. Protein: CASSLGTQDTQY. The full CDR3 protein is CASSLGTQDTQYF.

With respect to this clone: Germline and genes: mouse. Read sequence stops 1 residue before the CDR3 end, and the germline J gene provides the missing end. The chain carries TRBV13-2 and TRBJ1-1, with D possibly being TRBD1 (6 bases). Trimming cost V 3 bases and J 2 bases, with 8 bases left between them. This CDR3 is built from 13 residues. Per the germline V gene, CDR1 is NNHNN and CDR2 is SYGAGS (reference sequence). The part of the CDR3 DNA that was read is TGTGCCAGCGGTGGGGGACATAACACAGAAGTCTTC. Its protein is CASGGGHNTEVF. The entire CDR3 reads CASGGGHNTEVFF.

A word on this clone: Gene names are the mouse ones. Sequencing ends 1 residue short of the CDR3 end; the germline J gene provides the rest. The J gene is TRBJ2-7, the V gene TRBV26; 12 positions match TRBD2. V shed 4 bases and J 6 bases; nucleotides not matched to a gene: 4. Germline loops: CDR1 KGHPV, CDR2 FQNQEV (reference sequence). CDR3 length: 14 residues. The sequenced part of the CDR3 DNA is TGTGCCAGCAGTCCCGACTGGGGGGGCGTTGAACAGTAC. It translates to CASSPDWGGVEQY. The complete CDR3 reads CASSPDWGGVEQYF.

With respect to this clone: Gene names are the mouse ones. The DNA ends 1 residue before the CDR3 does, and the rest of the CDR3 is filled in from the germline J gene. The chain has TRBV16 and TRBJ1-1; D not certain. Per germline, CDR1 SGHSA and CDR2 FRNQAP. Trimming removed 2 bases at V and 7 bases at J, with 5 bases between. The CDR3 is made up of 11 amino acids. The CDR3 is CASSLIREVFF. CDR3 DNA (partial): TGTGCAAGCAGCTTAATCAGAGAAGTCTTC.

This clone appeared a few times. These gene names are mouse names. The CDR3 DNA, read in part, is TGCTCCAGCAGTCACTGGACAGGGGGCTACCAAGACACCCAGTAC. It yields the protein CSSSHWTGGYQDTQY. The entire CDR3 is CSSSHWTGGYQDTQYF. The rearrangement uses TRBV23 and TRBJ2-5; the table's D call of TRBD1 was not tested on the DNA. The read comes to an end 1 residue before the CDR3 does, leaving the germline J gene to fill in the end. CDR1 is KGHTA and CDR2 is FQNQQP in the germline V gene. The CDR3 has 16 amino acids.

On this clone itself: Gene names and germline match the mouse. The CDR3 goes on 1 residue after the read ends, and that part is filled in from the germline J gene. The V call is TRBV26, the J call TRBJ2-4, with D possibly matching TRBD1 (5 bases). V dropped 3 bases and J dropped 0 bases, with 7 bases sitting between them. Germline CDR1 and CDR2: KGHPV and FQNQEV (reference sequence). This CDR3 spans 14 amino acids. Partial CDR3 DNA: TGTGCCAGCAGTCTCACAGGAAGTCAAAACACCTTGTAC. The encoded protein is CASSLTGSQNTLY. The CDR3 as a whole reads CASSLTGSQNTLYF.